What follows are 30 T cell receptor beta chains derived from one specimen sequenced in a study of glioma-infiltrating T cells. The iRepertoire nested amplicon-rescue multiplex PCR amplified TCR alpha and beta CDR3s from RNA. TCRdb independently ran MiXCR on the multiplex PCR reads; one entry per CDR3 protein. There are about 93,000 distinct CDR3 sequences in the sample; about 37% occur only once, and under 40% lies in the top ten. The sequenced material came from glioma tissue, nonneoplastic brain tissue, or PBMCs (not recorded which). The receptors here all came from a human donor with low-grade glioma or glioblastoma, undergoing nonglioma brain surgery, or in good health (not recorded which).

CDR3 sequence (DNA): TGTGCCAGCACTGGTAGTAGCGGGAGGAGTGAGCAGTATTTT. Translated, it gives CASTGSSGRSEQYF. The chain carries TRBV28 and TRBJ2-3, with 10 bases fitting TRBD2. This CDR3 region has 14 residues. The V and J ends lost 7 bases and 11 bases, in that order; junction bases with no gene match: 12. The germline CDR1 and CDR2 sequences are MDHEN and SYDVKM.

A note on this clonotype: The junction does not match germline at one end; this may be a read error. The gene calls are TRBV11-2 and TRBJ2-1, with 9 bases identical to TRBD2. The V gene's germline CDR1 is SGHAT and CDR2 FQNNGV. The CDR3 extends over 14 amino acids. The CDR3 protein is CASSLRTSESNEQF. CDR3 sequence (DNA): TGTGCCAGCAGCTTAAGGACTAGCGAAAGCAATGAGCAATTC.

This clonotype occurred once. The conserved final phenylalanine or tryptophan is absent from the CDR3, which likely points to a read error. In DNA, the CDR3 is TGTGCCAGCAGTTATCTCGCGGGGGGGCGGTACGAGCAGTACCTC. Its protein is CASSYLAGGRYEQYL. The chain links TRBV6-6 to TRBJ2-7; 9 bases map to TRBD2. CDR3 size: 15 residues. CDR1 and CDR2 from the germline V gene are MNHNY and SVGAGI (reference sequence). Trimming took 3 bases from V and 4 from J; bases not matched to a gene: 7.

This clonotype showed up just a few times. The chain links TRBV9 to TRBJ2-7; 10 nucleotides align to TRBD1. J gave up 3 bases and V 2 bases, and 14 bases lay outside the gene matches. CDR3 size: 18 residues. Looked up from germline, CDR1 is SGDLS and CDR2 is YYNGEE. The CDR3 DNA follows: TGTGCCAGCAGCGTCGCCGGGACAGGGGCCGCGAGTCACTACGAGCAGTACTTC. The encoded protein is CASSVAGTGAASHYEQYF.

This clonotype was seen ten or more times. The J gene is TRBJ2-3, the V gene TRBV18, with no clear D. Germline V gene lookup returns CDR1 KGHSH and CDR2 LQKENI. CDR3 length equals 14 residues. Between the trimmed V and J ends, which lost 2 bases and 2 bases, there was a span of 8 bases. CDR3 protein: CASSPEATTDTQYF. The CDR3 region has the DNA TGTGCCAGCTCACCAGAGGCTACCACAGATACGCAGTATTTT.

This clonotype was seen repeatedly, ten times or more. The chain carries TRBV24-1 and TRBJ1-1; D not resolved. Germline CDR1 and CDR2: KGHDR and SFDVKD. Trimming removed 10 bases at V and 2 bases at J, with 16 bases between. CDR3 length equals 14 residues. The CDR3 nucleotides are TGTGCCACTAATGTCTGGGCCAACAACACTGAAGCTTTCTTT. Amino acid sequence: CATNVWANNTEAFF.

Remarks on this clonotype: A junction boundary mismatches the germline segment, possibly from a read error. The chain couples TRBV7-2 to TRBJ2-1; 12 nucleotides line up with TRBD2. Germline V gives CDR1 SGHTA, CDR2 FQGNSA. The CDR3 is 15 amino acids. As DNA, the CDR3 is TGTGCCAGCAGCCGACTAGCGGGGGAGTACAATGAGCAGTTCTTT. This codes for CASSRLAGEYNEQFF.

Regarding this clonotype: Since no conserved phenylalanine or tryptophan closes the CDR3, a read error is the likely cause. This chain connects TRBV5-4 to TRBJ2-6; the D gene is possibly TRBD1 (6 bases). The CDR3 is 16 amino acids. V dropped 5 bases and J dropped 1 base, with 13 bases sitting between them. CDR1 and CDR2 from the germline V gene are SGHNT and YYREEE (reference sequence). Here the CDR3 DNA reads TGTGCCAGCAGACCAAAACAGGGATCTGGGGCCAACGTCCTGACTCTC. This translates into CASRPKQGSGANVLTL.

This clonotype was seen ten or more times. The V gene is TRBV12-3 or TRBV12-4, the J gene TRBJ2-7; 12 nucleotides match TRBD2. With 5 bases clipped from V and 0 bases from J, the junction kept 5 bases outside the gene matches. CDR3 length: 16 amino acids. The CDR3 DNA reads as TGTGCCAGCAGTCCGGGACTAGCGGGTTACTCCTACGAGCAGTACTTC. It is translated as CASSPGLAGYSYEQYF.

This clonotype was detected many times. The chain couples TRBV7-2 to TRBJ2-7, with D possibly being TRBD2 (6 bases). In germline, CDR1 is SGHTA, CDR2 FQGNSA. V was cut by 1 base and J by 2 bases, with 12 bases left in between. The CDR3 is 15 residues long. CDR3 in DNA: TGTGCCAGCAGCTTAGTGTCTAGCGACACCTACGAGCAGTACTTC. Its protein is CASSLVSSDTYEQYF.

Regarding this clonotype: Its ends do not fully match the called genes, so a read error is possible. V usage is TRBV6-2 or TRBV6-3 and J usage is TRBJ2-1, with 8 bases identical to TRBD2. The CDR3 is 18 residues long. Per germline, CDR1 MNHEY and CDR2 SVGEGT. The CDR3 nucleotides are TGTGACAGCAGTTCTATTGGGGGAGCGGGAGCCCCCTACAATGAGCAGTCCTTC. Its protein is CDSSSIGGAGAPYNEQSF.

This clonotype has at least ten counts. DNA of the CDR3: TGTGCCAGCAGCAAGGACAGGGCAACCTACAATGAGCAGTTCTTC. Protein product: CASSKDRATYNEQFF. The chain links TRBV5-4 to TRBJ2-1; 8 bases match TRBD1. Germline trimming cut 4 bases from V and 2 bases from J; bases unmatched to any gene: 5. The CDR3 sequence is 15 residues long. The V gene's germline CDR1 is SGHNT and CDR2 YYREEE (reference sequence).

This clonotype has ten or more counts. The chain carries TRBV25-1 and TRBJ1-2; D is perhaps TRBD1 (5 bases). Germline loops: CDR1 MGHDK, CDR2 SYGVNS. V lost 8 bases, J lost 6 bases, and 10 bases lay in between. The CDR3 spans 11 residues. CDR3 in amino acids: CASGRGDGYTF. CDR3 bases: TGTGCCAGCGGTCGGGGGGATGGCTACACCTTC.

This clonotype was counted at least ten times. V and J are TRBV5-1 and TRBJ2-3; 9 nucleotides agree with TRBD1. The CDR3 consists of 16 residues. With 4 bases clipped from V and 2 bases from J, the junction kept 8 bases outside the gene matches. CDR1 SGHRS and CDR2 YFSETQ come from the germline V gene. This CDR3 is CASSPGTGLNTDTQYF. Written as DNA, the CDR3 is TGCGCCAGCAGCCCTGGGACAGGGCTCAACACAGATACGCAGTATTTT.

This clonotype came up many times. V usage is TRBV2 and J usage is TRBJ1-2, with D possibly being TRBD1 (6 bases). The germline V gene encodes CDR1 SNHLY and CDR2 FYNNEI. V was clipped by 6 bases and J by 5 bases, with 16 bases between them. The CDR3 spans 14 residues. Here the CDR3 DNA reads TGTGCCAGCAGGGAGACAGGCGCCGGTTATGGCTACACCTTC. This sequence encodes CASRETGAGYGYTF.

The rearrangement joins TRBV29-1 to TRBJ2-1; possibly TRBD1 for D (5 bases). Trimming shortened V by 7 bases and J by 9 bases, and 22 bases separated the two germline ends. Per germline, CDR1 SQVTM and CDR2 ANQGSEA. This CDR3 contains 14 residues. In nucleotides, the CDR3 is TGCAGCGCTTTGAGGTCAGGGATGAACAGTGAGCAGTTCTTC. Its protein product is CSALRSGMNSEQFF.

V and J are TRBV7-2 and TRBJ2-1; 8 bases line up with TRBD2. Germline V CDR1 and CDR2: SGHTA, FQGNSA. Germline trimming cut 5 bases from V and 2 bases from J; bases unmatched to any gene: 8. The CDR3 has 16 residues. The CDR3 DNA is TGTGCCAGCAGCCCGCTGAGCGGGAGCCCCTACAATGAGCAGTTCTTC. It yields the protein CASSPLSGSPYNEQFF.

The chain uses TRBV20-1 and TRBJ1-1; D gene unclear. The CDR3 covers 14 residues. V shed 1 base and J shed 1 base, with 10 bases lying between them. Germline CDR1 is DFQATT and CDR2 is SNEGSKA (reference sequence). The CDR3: CSARGAWENTEAFF. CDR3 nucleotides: TGCAGTGCTAGAGGGGCGTGGGAGAACACTGAAGCTTTCTTT.

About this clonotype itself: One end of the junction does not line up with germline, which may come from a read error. The CDR3 DNA reads TGTGCCAGCATTGAACGTCATTGTGCTAGTCGCTACACCTTC. The encoded protein is CASIERHCASRYTF. The rearrangement joins TRBV2 to TRBJ1-2; D call uncertain. CDR1 SNHLY and CDR2 FYNNEI come from the germline V gene. The CDR3 spans 14 residues.

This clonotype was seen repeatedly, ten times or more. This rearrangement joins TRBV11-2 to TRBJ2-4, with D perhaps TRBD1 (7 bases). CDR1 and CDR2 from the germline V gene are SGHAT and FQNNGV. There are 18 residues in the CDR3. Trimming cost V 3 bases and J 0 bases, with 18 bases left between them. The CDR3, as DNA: TGTGCCAGCAGCTTCCAACTTCAGGGGGGATCAGCCAAAAACATTCAGTACTTC. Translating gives CASSFQLQGGSAKNIQYF.

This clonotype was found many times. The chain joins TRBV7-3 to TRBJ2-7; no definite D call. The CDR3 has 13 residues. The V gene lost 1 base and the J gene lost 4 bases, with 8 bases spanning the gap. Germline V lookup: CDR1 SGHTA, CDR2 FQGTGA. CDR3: CASSLIRCYEQYF. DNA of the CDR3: TGTGCCAGCAGCTTAATTCGTTGTTACGAGCAGTACTTC. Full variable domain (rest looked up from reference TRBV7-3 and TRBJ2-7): GAGVSQTPSNKVTEKGKYVELRCDPISGHTALYWYRQSLGQGPEFLIYFQGTGAADDSGLPNDRFFAVRPEGSVSTLKIQRTERGDSAVYLCASSLIRCYEQYFGPGTRLTVT.

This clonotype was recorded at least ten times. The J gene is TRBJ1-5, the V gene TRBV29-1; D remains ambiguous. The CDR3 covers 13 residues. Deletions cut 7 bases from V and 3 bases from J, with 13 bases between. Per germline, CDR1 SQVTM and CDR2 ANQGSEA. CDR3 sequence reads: CSAFTDANQPQHF. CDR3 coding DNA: TGCAGCGCTTTCACGGACGCCAATCAGCCCCAGCATTTT.

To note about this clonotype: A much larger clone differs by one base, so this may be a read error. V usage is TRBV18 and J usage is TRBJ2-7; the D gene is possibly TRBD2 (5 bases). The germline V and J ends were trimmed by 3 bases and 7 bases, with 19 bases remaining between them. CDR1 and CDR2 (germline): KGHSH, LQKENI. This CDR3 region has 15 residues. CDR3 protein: CASSPPSRSYNEQYF. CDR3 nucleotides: TGTGCCAGCTCACCTCCTAGCAGATCCTACAATGAGCAGTACTTC.

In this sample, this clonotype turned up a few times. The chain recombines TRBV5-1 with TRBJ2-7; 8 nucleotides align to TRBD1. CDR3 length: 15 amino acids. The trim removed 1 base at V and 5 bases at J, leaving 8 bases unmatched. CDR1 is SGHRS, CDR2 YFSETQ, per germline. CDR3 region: CASSLQGAVWDEQYF. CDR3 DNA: TGCGCCAGCAGCTTGCAGGGGGCTGTTTGGGACGAGCAGTACTTC.

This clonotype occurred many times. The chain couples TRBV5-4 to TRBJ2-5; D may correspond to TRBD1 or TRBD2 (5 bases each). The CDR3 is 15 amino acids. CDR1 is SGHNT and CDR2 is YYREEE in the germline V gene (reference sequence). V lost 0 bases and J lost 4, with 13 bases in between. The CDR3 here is CASSLDQGARETQYF. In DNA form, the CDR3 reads TGTGCCAGCAGCTTGGATCAGGGAGCAAGAGAGACCCAGTACTTC.

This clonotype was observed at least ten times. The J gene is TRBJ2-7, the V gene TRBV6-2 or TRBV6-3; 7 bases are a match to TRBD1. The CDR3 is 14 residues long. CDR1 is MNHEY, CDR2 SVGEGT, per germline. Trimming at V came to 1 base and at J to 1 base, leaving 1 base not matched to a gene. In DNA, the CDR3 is TGTGCCAGCAGTTACTTGGGACAGTCCTACGAGCAGTACTTC. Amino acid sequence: CASSYLGQSYEQYF.

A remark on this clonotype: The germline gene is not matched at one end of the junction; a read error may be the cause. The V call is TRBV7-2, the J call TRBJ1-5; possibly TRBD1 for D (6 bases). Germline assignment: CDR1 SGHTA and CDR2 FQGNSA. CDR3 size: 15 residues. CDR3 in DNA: TGTGCCAGCAGCTTAGGAGACAGGACTTATCAGCCCCGGCACTTT. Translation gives CASSLGDRTYQPRHF.

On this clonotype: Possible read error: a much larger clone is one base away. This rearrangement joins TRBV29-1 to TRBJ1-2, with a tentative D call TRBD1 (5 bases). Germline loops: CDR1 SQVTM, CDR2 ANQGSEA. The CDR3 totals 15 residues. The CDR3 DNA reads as TGCAGCGTTGAAGATGACAGCCTGAATAACTATGGCTGCACCTTC. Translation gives CSVEDDSLNNYGCTF.

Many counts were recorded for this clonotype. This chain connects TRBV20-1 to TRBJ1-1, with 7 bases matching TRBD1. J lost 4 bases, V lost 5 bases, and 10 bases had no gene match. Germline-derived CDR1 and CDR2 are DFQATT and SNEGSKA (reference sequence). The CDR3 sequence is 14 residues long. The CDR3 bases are TGCAGTGCTGCGACAGGGTTCGAGGGCACTGAAGCTTTCTTT. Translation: CSAATGFEGTEAFF.

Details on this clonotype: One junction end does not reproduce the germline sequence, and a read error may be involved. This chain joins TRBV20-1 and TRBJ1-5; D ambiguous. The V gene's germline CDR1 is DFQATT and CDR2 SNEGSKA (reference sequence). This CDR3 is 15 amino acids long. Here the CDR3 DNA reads TGCAGTGCCGAAATTATTAGACGGGCCGGCCAGCACCAGCATTTT. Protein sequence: CSAEIIRRAGQHQHF.